This entry features one T cell receptor (beta chain) sequence. No cognate antigen has been identified for it. No qualities accompany the bases; no much larger clone lies one base away. TCR beta CDR3 regions were sequenced from DNA using the immunoSEQ Assay. On the authors' methods: T cell density was computed as TCR beta template counts normalized to usable DNA estimated by amplifying housekeeping genes. Richness was estimated with the preseqR package, extrapolating to 400,000 templates for PBMC samples and 120,000 templates for tissue samples. Clonality was calculated as one minus Pielou's evenness. Differential abundance testing on productive amino-acid clonotypes, with a minimum total count of 5 and an alpha of 0.1, was used to identify tissue-enriched TCRs. Repertoire overlap between compartments was quantified with the Jaccard Index and Morisita Overlap Index. GLIPH grouped TCR beta CDR3s together with public tetramer-defined viral CDR3s, and a viral motif had to include at least three viral sequences and also show V-gene enrichment. Imported from immuneACCESS, the table was reduced by TCRdb to in-frame sequences with V and J called. These copies leave out some clones; in studies compared against another copy, an unresolved V gene accounts for under half, and the cause of the remainder is not known. V, J and clone size derive from that table, while D and trimming were established from the DNA sequence. The sample records 55,000 to 65,000 clones, approximately 90% of which are singletons. 20% to 25% of the sample is held by the ten biggest clonotypes.

At diagnosis, peripheral blood, uninvolved tumor-adjacent lung and tumor were collected and were preserved as a mix of fresh-frozen and FFPE material. For TCR repertoire profiling, the blood samples were analyzed as peripheral blood mononuclear cells. These data come from a study of T cells in localized non-small cell lung cancer (dated by TCRdb to between 2020 and 2021). Regarding the study in general: The study examined T cell repertoires in hundreds of patients with early-stage NSCLC and compared tumors with uninvolved tumor-adjacent lungs. The cohort was made up of 200 to 250 treatment-naive NSCLC patients whose localized lung tumors had been resected. A mean age of around 66 years was recorded for the NSCLC patients, of whom approximately 130 were male and more than 85 were female.

CDR3 length: 14 amino acids, cysteine to phenylalanine. Only the CDR3 DNA stays, 42 bases, in frame from base 1. Trimming takes 7 bases from V and 2 bases from J, and the germline ends sit 12 bases apart. According to the germline V gene (reference sequence), CDR1 reads LNHDA and CDR2 reads SQIVND. Summary of the overall study and its limitations: A median of 57 of the top 100 tumor clones were detected in paired uninvolved adjacent lung, and around 30 of these tumor clones were also found among the top 100 clones of the paired uninvolved adjacent lung. Multi-region tumor sequencing was not performed, so intratumor heterogeneity could not be excluded. Uninvolved tumor-adjacent lung showed the highest T cell clonality, higher than tumor, which suggests more focused antigenic responses in the uninvolved tumor-adjacent lung. Because the study design was exploratory, TCR variables were selected using unadjusted p-values without false-discovery rate correction. Higher blood T cell density associated with longer overall survival, while higher adjacent-lung clonality associated with shorter survival.

Sequences were derived from peripheral blood, sampled before any cancer treatment. The clonotype comes from a man aged 40 to 75 with stage I squamous cell lung carcinoma. The V and J segments used are TRBV19 and TRBJ1-5; TRBD1 is possibly the D segment (5 matching bases). The nucleotides are TGTGCCAGTACTCAGGGACTCCGCAATCAGCCCCAGCATTTT. Translated, it reads CASTQGLRNQPQHF.